The TCR beta chain described here comes from a study of shared clonotypes between healthy human individuals (dated by TCRdb to 2020 to 2021). With respect to the entire study: The cohort comprised two women and three men aged 18 to 49 years. Per donor, leukapheresis produced somewhere between about 0.9 and 10 billion PBMCs. To estimate repertoire size and how much clonotypes are shared between individuals, the study performed deep sequencing of blood TCR repertoires from about 5 healthy adults. Different laboratories and diverse techniques were used to prepare libraries and sequence TCR repertoires, to increase sequencing depth and limit assay-specific biases. Study-level results and caveats: The genetic and exposure-history diversity represented was limited by the small number of donors. Based on pairwise subsampling, the degree of clonotype sharing among donors was expected to be affected by sequencing depth. Only blood was sampled, and tissue TCR repertoires likely differ from those in blood.

CDR1 LNHDA and CDR2 SQIVND were looked up in the germline V gene (reference sequence). The CDR3 has 13 amino acids, counting the end cysteine and phenylalanine. Only the CDR3 DNA is retained, 39 bases long and in frame from the first base. Trimming costs V 5 bases and J 6 bases, and their ends lie 12 bases apart. In regard to this clone: Its antigen target is currently unknown. Base quality data are lacking; no much larger clone is found one base away.

TCR CDR3 regions were amplified from genomic DNA by multiplex PCR using the deep immunoSEQ assay. Genomic DNA extracted from each cell subset was distributed evenly over all wells of several immunoSEQ 96-well plates, and each plate served as one replicate. For unsorted PBMC, each replicate PCR was loaded with approximately 300 ng genomic DNA, equivalent to 30,000 or so T cell genomes. Genomic DNA from unsorted PBMC was sequenced over ten immunoSEQ deep assay plates. The purified libraries were quantified using a Qubit 3.0 fluorometer, sized with a Bioanalyzer 2100, and then quantified again using the KAPA Library Quantification kit. Each immunoSEQ 96-well plate was sequenced on its own single-read 150-cycle Illumina NextSeq 550 flow cell. In the paper's pipeline: The immunoSEQ output contained only junctional sequences without quality scores, so filtering could not match that applied to full-length reads. To assign V/J genes and CDR3, sequences were annotated against IMGT germline references using PyIR, a Python wrapper for IgBLAST v1.9. Reads were filtered out if the reads had weak V/J assignments (E-value above 1e-6), no CDR3, stop codons, out-of-frame junctions, or ambiguous translated residues. V3J clonotypes were defined by identical inferred V gene, J gene, and CDR3 amino acid sequence. Percentage overlap between repertoires was computed as shared unique clonotypes divided by the size of the smaller repertoire. RTK rarefaction, the Chao1 estimator, and Recon v2.1 estimates of unobserved clonotypes were used to assess repertoire richness. As stored in TCRdb, this immuneACCESS dataset retains in-frame rearrangements with V and J assigned. A fraction of the clones does not appear; measured against another copy, unresolved V genes explain less than half of the discrepancy, and the remainder lacks a known reason. V and J calls and clone size are those listed in that table; D and trimming were worked out from the DNA. A total of hundreds of thousands of clones appear in this sample, roughly 72% of them only once. Of the sample, around 13% falls within the top ten clones.

The donors were healthy, HIV-negative adults who had no recently reported acute infections or vaccinations. Only Caucasian adults living in Nashville, Tennessee, USA were represented among the donors. For unsorted samples, some 90 million PBMCs were counted, and genomic DNA was extracted using the QIAamp DNA Blood Mini kit. Blood was obtained by leukapheresis, after which PBMCs were separated by Ficoll-Histopaque density gradient centrifugation and cryopreserved in liquid nitrogen vapor phase. This receptor was identified in a middle-aged woman in good health. Some clones in this sample may be carry-over from other donors' samples. The V and J genes are TRBV19 and TRBJ2-3, with the D call tentatively TRBD1 or TRBD2, each fitting 5 bases. The sample comprised PBMCs. CDR3 reads: CASSARESDTQYF. The bases read TGTGCCAGTAGTGCCAGGGAGTCGGATACGCAGTATTTT.